This is a list of T cell receptor beta chains from one sample in a study of control samples from healthy donors and cancer patients. Assay: immunoSEQ multiplex PCR; the TCRdb copy retains only in-frame clones and omits some. This table has 130,000 to 150,000 clones, over 90% appearing once. Material: PBMCs. The receptor source for this set is a man between 60 and 75 years old with colorectal cancer. CDR3s include the opening cysteine and the closing phenylalanine or tryptophan. A D gene is named only where the DNA matches it firmly. A clone size is listed for some rows: how often the clone was seen (once, few, many), or a class if it is expanded.

CDR3 | DNA | J | D | length | size | V
CASRGGGHEKLFF | TGTGCCAGCCGCGGGGGGGGGCATGAAAAACTGTTTTTT | TRBJ1-4 | - | 13 | - | TRBV7-2
CASRPGQRVYGYTF | TGTGCCAGCAGACCGGGACAGAGAGTCTATGGCTACACCTTC | TRBJ1-2 | TRBD1 | 14 | - | TRBV28
CSDRTVLPNYGYTF | TGCAGCGACCGTACGGTGCTGCCTAACTATGGCTACACCTTC | TRBJ1-2 | - | 14 | - | TRBV29-1
CASSPGTSSYEQYF | TGTGCCAGCAGCCCCGGGACATCCTCCTACGAGCAGTACTTC | TRBJ2-7 | - | 14 | - | TRBV21-1
CVSTRTSSYNSPLHF | TGTGTCAGCACCAGGACAAGCTCCTATAATTCACCCCTCCACTTT | TRBJ1-6 | - | 15 | - | TRBV2
CASSADRTGELFF | TGTGCCAGTAGTGCGGACAGGACCGGGGAGCTGTTTTTT | TRBJ2-2 | TRBD1 | 13 | once | TRBV19
CASSLGTGGIYEQYF | TGTGCCAGCAGTCTTGGGACAGGGGGCATCTACGAGCAGTACTTC | TRBJ2-7 | TRBD1 | 15 | - | TRBV2
CASSLWTDTQYF | TGTGCCAGCAGCTTGTGGACAGATACGCAGTATTTT | TRBJ2-3 | - | 12 | - | TRBV5-6
CSASNPGQGISEAFF | TGCAGTGCTAGTAACCCGGGACAGGGAATAAGTGAAGCTTTCTTT | TRBJ1-1 | TRBD1 | 15 | - | TRBV20-1
CASSITGSSGNTIYF | TGTGCCAGTAGTATCACAGGGAGCTCTGGAAACACCATATATTTT | TRBJ1-3 | - | 15 | - | TRBV19